One and the same sample provided the 4 T cell receptor beta chains below, sequenced in a study of shared clonotypes between healthy human individuals. TCRdb keeps only in-frame clones here, not all; method: immunoSEQ multiplex PCR. The sample has 950,000 to 1,100,000 clones, 78% seen once; the top ten hold 0.55% to 0.7%. Input material: memory CD4+ T cells from PBMCs. Subset here: CD45RA-negative fraction. These receptors all come from a man between 18 and 29 years old in good health. Some clones in this sample may be carry-over from other donors' samples.

The chain couples TRBV9 to TRBJ2-6; D gene ambiguous. Germline assignment: CDR1 SGDLS and CDR2 YYNGEE. The CDR3 has 16 amino acids. V shed 0 bases and J shed 8 bases, with 15 bases lying between them. CDR3 bases: TGTGCCAGCAGCGTAGGGGGTGGTGTGTCCTCCAACGTCCTGACTTTC. Protein: CASSVGGGVSSNVLTF. Full variable domain (rest looked up from reference TRBV9 and TRBJ2-6): DSGVTQTPKHLITATGQRVTLRCSPRSGDLSVYWYQQSLDQGLQFLIQYYNGEERAKGNILERFSAQQFPDLHSELNLSSLELGDSALYFCASSVGGGVSSNVLTFGAGSRLTVL.

The chain employs TRBV5-1 and TRBJ1-2; 7 bases are a match to TRBD1. V was pared by 3 bases and J by 4 bases, with 15 bases of the junction left unmatched. Germline CDR1 is SGHRS and CDR2 is YFSETQ. The CDR3 consists of 17 residues. CDR3 nucleotide sequence: TGCGCCAGCAGCTCAAGACCCGGACAGGTCCAATCCTATGGCTACACCTTC. This codes for CASSSRPGQVQSYGYTF.

V gene TRBV28 combines with J gene TRBJ2-3; TRBD1 matches 8 bases. Germline V CDR1 and CDR2: MDHEN, SYDVKM. The V segment lost 1 base and the J segment 3 bases; nucleotides outside the gene matches: 27. The length of the CDR3 is 23 residues. Here the CDR3 DNA reads TGTGCCAGCAGTTTATCTTTTATTTCAGGCGGGCGCAGCCATAGGACAGGGACAGATACGCAGTATTTT. Translating gives CASSLSFISGGRSHRTGTDTQYF.

V gene TRBV5-4 combines with J gene TRBJ2-2; D is uncertain. This CDR3 comprises 14 residues. Germline V gene lookup returns CDR1 SGHNT and CDR2 YYREEE (reference sequence). V dropped 2 bases and J dropped 6 bases, with 11 bases sitting between them. The CDR3 is CASSFRQSPGELFF. As DNA, the CDR3 is TGTGCCAGCAGCTTCCGGCAGTCCCCCGGGGAGCTGTTTTTT.